This paragraph covers one TCR beta chain sequence. Its antigen target is currently unknown. Per-base quality was not reported, and no clone a single base away is much larger than it. TCRbeta CDR3 regions were amplified from genomic DNA by means of the immunoSEQ Assay, a bias-controlled multiplex PCR. Concerning the study's data processing: Within the assay, amplification of reference gene primers was used to estimate how many nucleated cells each sample contained. Sequence reads were collapsed and filtered to measure the absolute abundance of every unique TCRbeta CDR3 rearrangement. For each sample, productive Simpson clonality was calculated as the square root of Simpson's diversity index over productive rearrangements. What TCRdb holds here is the immuneACCESS table cut down to in-frame rearrangements. Part of the clones is not present; checked against another copy, under half of the missing clones reflect an unresolved V gene, and the others are unexplained. The V and J calls and clone size were taken over from that table, and D and trimming were inferred from the DNA. The sample records around 160,000 clones, around 75% of which are singletons. The ten largest make up approximately 15% of the sample.

These data belong to a study of blood T cell repertoires in COVID-19 (dated by TCRdb to about 2020). At the level of the whole study: Samples from collaborators originated in the United States, Italy and Spain and spanned both the acute and convalescent phases of COVID-19. The prospective study material was composed of cDNA or gDNA derived from T cells, B-cell-depleted T cells, or PBMCs. The dataset comprised deeply sampled blood TCRbeta repertoires from subjects exposed to, actively infected with, or recovered from COVID-19. The repertoires were released in a freely available public database intended as a resource for research on the immune response to SARS-CoV-2. Samples were obtained from the ongoing ImmuneRACE study (first 160 participants) and from about 1,300 subjects provided by 6 global collaborators. Sample metadata almost always included a de-identified subject ID, COVID-19 status, age in years and sex. Where available, HLA class I and class II types were obtained from metadata supplied by the sample provider rather than from assay-based typing. Results the study describes overall, beyond this receptor: The quantity of clinical and demographic metadata differed by source and by participant and was supplied without curation.

The cysteine opens and the phenylalanine closes a CDR3 of 15 amino acids. Solely the CDR3 DNA is kept, with 45 bases framed from the first base. V and J are trimmed by 6 bases and 9 bases, and the gene matches miss 12 bases of the junction. The germline V gene yields SGDLS for CDR1 and YYNGEE for CDR2. The collaborating institutions used their own protocols to collect whole blood in K2EDTA tubes. Collaborator samples were shipped for TCRbeta analysis as frozen whole blood, isolated PBMCs, or DNA extracted from either sample type. The sequencing input was peripheral blood. This sequence was found in a woman of 80 years or more with acute or convalescent COVID-19. This chain is built from TRBV9 and TRBJ2-1; 10 bases in the junction line up with TRBD2. The CDR3 loop reads CASTQGASGSGEQFF. The DNA reads TGTGCCAGCACCCAGGGAGCTAGCGGGAGTGGTGAGCAGTTCTTC.